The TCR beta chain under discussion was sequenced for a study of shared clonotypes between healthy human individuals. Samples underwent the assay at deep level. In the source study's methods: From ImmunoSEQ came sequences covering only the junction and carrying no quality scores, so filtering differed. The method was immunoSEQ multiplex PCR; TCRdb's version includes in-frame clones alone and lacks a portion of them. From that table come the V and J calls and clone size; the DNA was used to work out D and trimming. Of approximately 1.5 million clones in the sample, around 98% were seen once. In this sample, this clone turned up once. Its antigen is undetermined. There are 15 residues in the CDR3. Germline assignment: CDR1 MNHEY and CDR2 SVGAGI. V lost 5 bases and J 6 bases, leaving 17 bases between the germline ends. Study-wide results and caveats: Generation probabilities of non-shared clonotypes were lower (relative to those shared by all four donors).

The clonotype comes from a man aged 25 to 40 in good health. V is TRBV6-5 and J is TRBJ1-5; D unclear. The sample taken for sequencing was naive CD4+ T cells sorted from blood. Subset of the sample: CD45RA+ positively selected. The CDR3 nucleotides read TGTGCCAGCAGTCCTCCGGGGAGGGCGGGTCAGCCCCAGCATTTT. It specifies CASSPPGRAGQPQHF.